A selection of T cell receptor beta chains follows, all from one sample in a study of blood T cell repertoires in COVID-19. The assay was immunoSEQ multiplex PCR, and TCRdb's table has in-frame clones only and misses some. The sample comprises more than 150,000 clones, about 85% of which are singletons, and 2.1% rests with the top ten. Sample: peripheral blood. The receptors originated from a man in his 70s with active or convalescent COVID-19. CDR3s include the opening cysteine and the closing phenylalanine or tryptophan. A D gene is named only where the DNA matches it firmly. A row's size may be missing; if present it is once, few, many or a size class.

.	.	TRBV10-2	TRBJ1-5	TGCGCCAGCAGAAAGACAGAATATCAGCCCCAGCATTTT	CASRKTEYQPQHF
TRBD1	.	TRBV7-9	TRBJ2-3	TGTGCCAGCAGCCGGACAGGGCTGACAGATACGCAGTATTTT	CASSRTGLTDTQYF
.	.	TRBV6-5	TRBJ1-2	TGTGCCAGCATCAGGGGCAGGGAAGATGGCTACACCTTC	CASIRGREDGYTF
.	.	TRBV11-3	TRBJ2-1	TGTGCCAGCAGCTCGATCTCGGGGGAGGAGCAGTTCTTC	CASSSISGEEQFF
TRBD1	.	TRBV27	TRBJ1-2	TGTGCCAGCAGTTTTGGGGACAGAGGTCACGTCTACACCTTC	CASSFGDRGHVYTF
.	.	TRBV4-3	TRBJ1-1	TGCGCCAGCAGCCAAGATCCCCCAGGGTCGTTAGGGAACACTGAAGCTTTCTTT	CASSQDPPGSLGNTEAFF
.	.	TRBV10-3	TRBJ1-2	TGTGCCATCAGTGAGTCGGGGAATCCGACAGGATCCTATGGCTACACCTTC	CAISESGNPTGSYGYTF
TRBD2	.	TRBV9	TRBJ2-1	TGTGCCAGCAGCGTAGGGACTAGCGAGAGCTACAATGAGCAGTTCTTC	CASSVGTSESYNEQFF
.	.	TRBV6-2/TRBV6-3	TRBJ1-5	TGTGCCAGCAGTTACTCGGGCGGAGGGCAGCCCCAGCATTTT	CASSYSGGGQPQHF
TRBD2	.	TRBV7-2	TRBJ2-7	TGTGCCAGCAATCGCCCCGGGACTAGCGGACCTGCCTACGAGCAGTACTTC	CASNRPGTSGPAYEQYF
TRBD2	once	TRBV5-4	TRBJ2-2	TGTGCCAGCAGGGGACTAGCGGGAGACACCGGGGAGCTGTTTTTT	CASRGLAGDTGELFF
.	.	TRBV6-5	TRBJ2-7	TGTGCCAGCAGTTACTCGCCAGGCTCCTACGAGCAGTACTTC	CASSYSPGSYEQYF
.	.	TRBV7-2	TRBJ2-5	TGTGCCAGCAGCTTATACGCGGGGCACGGGACCCAGTACTTC	CASSLYAGHGTQYF
.	.	TRBV28	TRBJ2-7	TGTGCCAGCACCTCAGGGGCCAACTACGAGCAGTACTTC	CASTSGANYEQYF
.	.	TRBV18	TRBJ2-5	TGTGCCAGCTCACCACGCGGAGGTAACCAAGAGACCCAGTACTTC	CASSPRGGNQETQYF
TRBD1	once	TRBV5-1	TRBJ2-1	TGCGCCAGCAGCGGCTGGACAGGGGTCTCCAATGAGCAGTTCTTC	CASSGWTGVSNEQFF
TRBD2	.	TRBV7-9	TRBJ2-1	TGTGCCAGCAGCCCTCGTGGGCGGGGGGGAAACAATGAGCAGTTCTTC	CASSPRGRGGNNEQFF
.	.	TRBV6-5	TRBJ1-4	TGTGCCAGCAGTCCGGGAACTAATGAAAAACTGTTTTTT	CASSPGTNEKLFF
TRBD1	.	TRBV19	TRBJ1-2	TGTGCCAGTAGTATATTTGACAGGGGGCTTTCTGGCTACACCTTC	CASSIFDRGLSGYTF
.	.	TRBV10-1	TRBJ1-5	TGCGCCAGCAGTGCCAGCGGGAGCAATCAGCCCCAGCATTTT	CASSASGSNQPQHF
TRBD1	.	TRBV3-1/TRBV3-2	TRBJ2-7	TGTGCCAGCAGGGGGACAGGGCTCCCCTACGAGCAGTACTTC	CASRGTGLPYEQYF
TRBD1	.	TRBV7-2	TRBJ2-3	TGTGCCAGCAGCCACGACAGGGGTTTCGCGGGATCTGTCGGAGATACGCAGTATTTT	CASSHDRGFAGSVGDTQYF
TRBD1	.	TRBV30	TRBJ2-5	TGTGCCTGGAATAGGGGGCTGCAAGAGACCCAGTACTTC	CAWNRGLQETQYF
.	once	TRBV5-1	TRBJ1-1	TGCGCCAGCAGCAACCGACAGGAGAGGAACACTGAAGCTTTCTTT	CASSNRQERNTEAFF
.	.	TRBV24-1	TRBJ1-1	TGTGCCACCAGTGACAGACTGGCGGGAGGAGCTTTCTTT	CATSDRLAGGAFF
.	.	TRBV5-1	TRBJ2-3	TGCGCCAGCAGCTTAAGTGGGGGGACAGATACGCAGTATTTT	CASSLSGGTDTQYF
TRBD1	.	TRBV7-6	TRBJ1-3	TGTGCCAGCAGCCCGGGCCAGGGGGTTACTGGAAACACCATATATTTT	CASSPGQGVTGNTIYF
TRBD2	.	TRBV27	TRBJ2-7	TGTGCCAGCAGAATCCCGGGTTCGGGGGACTATTCCTACGAGCAGTACTTC	CASRIPGSGDYSYEQYF
.	.	TRBV28	TRBJ1-5	TGTGCCAGCAGTATCCAGGGTTACAATCAGCCCCAGCATTTT	CASSIQGYNQPQHF
TRBD1	.	TRBV7-2	TRBJ1-2	TGTGCCAGCAGCTTAGTCAGGGGGTCTTTGTATGGCTACACCTTC	CASSLVRGSLYGYTF
TRBD2	.	TRBV5-8	TRBJ2-3	TGTGCCAGCAGCTGGGGGGGTAAGAGTCCCTACTCGCAGTATTTT	CASSWGGKSPYSQYF
.	once	TRBV12-2	TRBJ1-5	TGTCACTTATTGCCTAATAGGGGGAGCAATCAGCCCCAGCATTTT	CHLLPNRGSNQPQHF
TRBD1	few	TRBV7-9	TRBJ2-6	TGTGCCAGCAGCGACGACAGGGGGCAGAATGGGGCCAACGTCCTGACTTTC	CASSDDRGQNGANVLTF
.	.	TRBV27	TRBJ1-5	TGTGCCAGCGGTGAGGCCGTAGAGACCCAGCCCCAGCATTTT	CASGEAVETQPQHF
.	.	TRBV7-9	TRBJ2-5	TGTGCCAGCAGCTTAGGGGAGGGGACACAAGAGACCCAGTACTTC	CASSLGEGTQETQYF
TRBD2	.	TRBV9	TRBJ2-3	TGTGCCAGCAGCGGACTAGCGGGGGGTAGCACAGATACGCAGTATTTT	CASSGLAGGSTDTQYF
TRBD1	.	TRBV27	TRBJ2-1	TGTGCCAGCAGACCCGGGACAGGGGGCAATGAGCAGTTCTTC	CASRPGTGGNEQFF
TRBD1	.	TRBV6-2/TRBV6-3	TRBJ1-6	TGTGCCAGCAGCCAGACAGGGGCACCCCTCCACTTT	CASSQTGAPLHF
TRBD1	.	TRBV10-3	TRBJ2-1	TGTGCCATCACGGGAGACAGGGGGCCGAGGGAGCAGTTCTTC	CAITGDRGPREQFF
.	.	TRBV19	TRBJ2-7	TGTGCCAGTAGTACCAGGGGGGAGTCGGTGGAGCAGTACTTC	CASSTRGESVEQYF
.	.	TRBV28	TRBJ1-2	TGTGCCAGCAGTTCCACACTGGGAGGGATTGGCTACACCTTC	CASSSTLGGIGYTF
TRBD1	.	TRBV19	TRBJ1-3	TGTGCCAGTAGTTCTTTCCTCGACAGGGGGTACTCTGGAAACACCATATATTTT	CASSSFLDRGYSGNTIYF
.	.	TRBV7-9	TRBJ2-5	TGTGCCAGCAGCCAGCCGCGGCAGTACCAAGAGACCCAGTACTTC	CASSQPRQYQETQYF
.	.	TRBV6-6	TRBJ1-5	TGTGCCAGCAGTCCCCCCGGGGGCAATCAGCCCCAGCATTTT	CASSPPGGNQPQHF
.	.	TRBV7-2	TRBJ2-7	TGTGCCAGCAGCTTAGATTCGGTTGGAGGGCCCTCCTACGAGCAGTACTTC	CASSLDSVGGPSYEQYF
.	.	TRBV19	TRBJ2-3	TGTGCCAGTAGTTCTAGTAGAGATACGCAGTATTTT	CASSSSRDTQYF
TRBD2	.	TRBV29-1	TRBJ2-3	TGCAGCGTTGTTAGCGGGGGAACTACTAGCACAGATACGCAGTATTTT	CSVVSGGTTSTDTQYF
.	.	TRBV4-3	TRBJ2-7	TGCGCCAGCAGCCAGGGGCTAGCGTCCACCTACGAGCAGTACTTC	CASSQGLASTYEQYF
.	once	TRBV10-3	TRBJ1-2	TGTGCCACGAAGTTGGGGGGGCTCGGTGGCTACACCTTC	CATKLGGLGGYTF
TRBD2	.	TRBV19	TRBJ2-1	TGTGCCAGTAGTGTATGGGGACTAGGGGGTCTCAATGAGCAGTTCTTC	CASSVWGLGGLNEQFF
.	few	TRBV5-6	TRBJ1-2	TGTGCCAGCCGAGGATCTTCCGGTGGCTACACCTTC	CASRGSSGGYTF
.	.	TRBV20-1	TRBJ2-1	TGCAGTGCTAGTATCGGCCCAAAAGGGAGTGAGCAGTTCTTC	CSASIGPKGSEQFF
.	.	TRBV19	TRBJ1-3	TGTGCCAGTAGTAGACCCGGGGGATCCTCTGGAAACACCATATATTTT	CASSRPGGSSGNTIYF
.	.	TRBV2	TRBJ2-2	TGTGCCAGCAGCTACGCCGGGGAGCTGTTTTTT	CASSYAGELFF